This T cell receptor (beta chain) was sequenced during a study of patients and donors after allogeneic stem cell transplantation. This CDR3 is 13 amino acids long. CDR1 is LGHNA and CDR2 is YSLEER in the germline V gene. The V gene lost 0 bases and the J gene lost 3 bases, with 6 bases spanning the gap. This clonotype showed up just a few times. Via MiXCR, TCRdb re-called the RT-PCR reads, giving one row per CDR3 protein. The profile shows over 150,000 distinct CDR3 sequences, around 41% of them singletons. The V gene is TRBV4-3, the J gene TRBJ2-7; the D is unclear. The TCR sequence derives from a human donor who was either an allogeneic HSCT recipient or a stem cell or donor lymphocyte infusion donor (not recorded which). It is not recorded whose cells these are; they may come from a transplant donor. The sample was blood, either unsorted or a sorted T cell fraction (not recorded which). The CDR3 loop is CASSQDPDYEQYF. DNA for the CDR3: TGCGCCAGCAGCCAAGATCCAGACTACGAGCAGTACTTC.